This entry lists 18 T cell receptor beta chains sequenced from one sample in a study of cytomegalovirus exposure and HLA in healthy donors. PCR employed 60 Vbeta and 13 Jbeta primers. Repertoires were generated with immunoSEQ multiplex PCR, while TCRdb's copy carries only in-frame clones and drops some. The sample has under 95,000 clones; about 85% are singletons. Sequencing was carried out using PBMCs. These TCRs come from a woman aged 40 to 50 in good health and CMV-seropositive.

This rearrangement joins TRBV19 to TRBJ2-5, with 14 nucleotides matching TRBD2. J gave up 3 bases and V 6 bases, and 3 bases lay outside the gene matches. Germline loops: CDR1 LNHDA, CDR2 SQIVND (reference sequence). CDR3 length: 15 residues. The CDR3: CASSKGLAGEETQYF. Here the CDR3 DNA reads TGTGCCAGTAGCAAGGGACTAGCGGGAGAAGAGACCCAGTACTTC.

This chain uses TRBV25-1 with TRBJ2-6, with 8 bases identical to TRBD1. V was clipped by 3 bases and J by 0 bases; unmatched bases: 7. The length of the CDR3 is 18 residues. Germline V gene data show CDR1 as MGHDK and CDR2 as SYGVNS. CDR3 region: CASSDSDRAPSGANVLTF. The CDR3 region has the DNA TGTGCCAGCAGTGATTCGGACAGGGCACCCTCTGGGGCCAACGTCCTGACTTTC.

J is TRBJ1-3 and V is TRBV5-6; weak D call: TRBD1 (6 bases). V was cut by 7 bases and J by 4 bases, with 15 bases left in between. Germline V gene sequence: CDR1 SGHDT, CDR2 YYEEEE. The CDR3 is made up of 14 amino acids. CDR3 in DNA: TGTGCCAGCTACCTGGGGGGGCTCGGAAACACCATATATTTT. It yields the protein CASYLGGLGNTIYF.

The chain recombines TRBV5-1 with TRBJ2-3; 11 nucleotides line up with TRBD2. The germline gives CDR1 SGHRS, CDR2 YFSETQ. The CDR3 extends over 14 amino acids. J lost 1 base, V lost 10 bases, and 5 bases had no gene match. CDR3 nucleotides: TGCGCCTGTAAACTAGCGGGGGGCACAGATACGCAGTATTTT. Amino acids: CACKLAGGTDTQYF.

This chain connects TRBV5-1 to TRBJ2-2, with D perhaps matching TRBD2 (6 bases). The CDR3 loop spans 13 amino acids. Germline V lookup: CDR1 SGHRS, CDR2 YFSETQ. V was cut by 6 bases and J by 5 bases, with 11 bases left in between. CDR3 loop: CASTGERTGELFF. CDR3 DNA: TGCGCCAGCACGGGAGAAAGAACCGGGGAGCTGTTTTTT. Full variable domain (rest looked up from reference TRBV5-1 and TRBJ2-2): KAGVTQTPRYLIKTRGQQVTLSCSPISGHRSVSWYQQTPGQGLQFLFEYFSETQRNKGNFPGRFSGRQFSNSRSEMNVSTLELGDSALYLCASTGERTGELFFGEGSRLTVL.

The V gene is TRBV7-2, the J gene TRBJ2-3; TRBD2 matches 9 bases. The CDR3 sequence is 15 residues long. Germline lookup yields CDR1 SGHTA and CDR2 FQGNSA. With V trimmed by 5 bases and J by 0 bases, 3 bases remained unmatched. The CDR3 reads CASSKSGGSTDTQYF. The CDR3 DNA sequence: TGTGCCAGCAGCAAAAGCGGGGGGAGCACAGATACGCAGTATTTT.

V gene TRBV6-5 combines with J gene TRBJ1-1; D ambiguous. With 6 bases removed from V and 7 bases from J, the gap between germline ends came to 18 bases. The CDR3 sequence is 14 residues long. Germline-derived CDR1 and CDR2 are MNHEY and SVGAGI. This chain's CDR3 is CASSPDLRPIEAFF. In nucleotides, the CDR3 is TGTGCCAGCAGCCCCGATTTGCGCCCTATTGAAGCTTTCTTT.

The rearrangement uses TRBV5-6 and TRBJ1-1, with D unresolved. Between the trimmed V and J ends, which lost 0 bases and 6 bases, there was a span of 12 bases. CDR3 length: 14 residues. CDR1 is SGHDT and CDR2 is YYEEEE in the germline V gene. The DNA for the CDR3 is TGTGCCAGCAGCTTGGATTGGACGGGATCTGAAGCTTTCTTT. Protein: CASSLDWTGSEAFF. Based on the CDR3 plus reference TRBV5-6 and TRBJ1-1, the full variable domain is DAGVTQSPTHLIKTRGQQVTLRCSPKSGHDTVSWYQQALGQGPQFIFQYYEEEERQRGNFPDRFSGHQFPNYSSELNVNALLLGDSALYLCASSLDWTGSEAFFGQGTRLTVV.

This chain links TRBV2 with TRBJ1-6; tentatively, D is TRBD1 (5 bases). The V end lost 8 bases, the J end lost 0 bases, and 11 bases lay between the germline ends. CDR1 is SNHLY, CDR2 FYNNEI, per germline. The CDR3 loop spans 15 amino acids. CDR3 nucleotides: TGTGCCAGCCAGGACACGAGCTCCTATAATTCACCCCTCCACTTT. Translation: CASQDTSSYNSPLHF.

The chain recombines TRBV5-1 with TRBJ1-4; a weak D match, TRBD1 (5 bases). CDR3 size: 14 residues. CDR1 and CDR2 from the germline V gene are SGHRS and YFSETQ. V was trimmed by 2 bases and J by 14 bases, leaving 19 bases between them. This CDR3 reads CASSLSAEGKGLFF. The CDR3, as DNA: TGCGCCAGCAGCTTATCGGCGGAGGGGAAGGGGCTGTTTTTT.

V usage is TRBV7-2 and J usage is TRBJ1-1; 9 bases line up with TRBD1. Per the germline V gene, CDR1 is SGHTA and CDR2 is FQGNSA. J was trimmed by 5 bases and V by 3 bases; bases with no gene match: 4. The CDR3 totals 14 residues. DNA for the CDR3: TGTGCCAGCAGCTTCCGACAGGGGGGGACTGAAGCTTTCTTT. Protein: CASSFRQGGTEAFF.

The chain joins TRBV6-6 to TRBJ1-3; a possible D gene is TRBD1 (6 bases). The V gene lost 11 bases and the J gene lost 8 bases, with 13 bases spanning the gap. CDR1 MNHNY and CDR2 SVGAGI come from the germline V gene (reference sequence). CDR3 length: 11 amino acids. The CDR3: CAEGGKDTIYF. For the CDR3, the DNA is TGTGCCGAGGGGGGGAAGGACACCATATATTTT.

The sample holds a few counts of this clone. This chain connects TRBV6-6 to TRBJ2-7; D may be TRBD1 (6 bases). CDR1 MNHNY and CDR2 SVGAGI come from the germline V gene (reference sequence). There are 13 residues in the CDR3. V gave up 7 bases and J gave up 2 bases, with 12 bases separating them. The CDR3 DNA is TGTGCCAGCATGCAGGGGTTTACCTACGAGCAGTACTTC. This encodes CASMQGFTYEQYF.

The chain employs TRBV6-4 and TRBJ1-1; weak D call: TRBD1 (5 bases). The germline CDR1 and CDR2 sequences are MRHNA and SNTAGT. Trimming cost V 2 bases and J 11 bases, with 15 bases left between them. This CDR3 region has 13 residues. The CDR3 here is CASSDGCRVWAFF. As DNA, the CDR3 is TGTGCCAGCAGTGACGGTTGCAGGGTGTGGGCTTTCTTT.

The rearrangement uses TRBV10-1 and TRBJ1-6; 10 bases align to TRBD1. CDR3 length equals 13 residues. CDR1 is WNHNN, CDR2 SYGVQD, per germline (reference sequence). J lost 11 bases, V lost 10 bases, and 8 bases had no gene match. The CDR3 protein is CANPGQGQPPLHF. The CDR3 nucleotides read TGCGCCAACCCGGGACAGGGGCAACCACCCCTCCACTTT.

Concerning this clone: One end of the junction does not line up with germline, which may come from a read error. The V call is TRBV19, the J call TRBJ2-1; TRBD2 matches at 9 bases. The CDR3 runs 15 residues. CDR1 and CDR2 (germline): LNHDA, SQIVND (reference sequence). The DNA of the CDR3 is TGTGCCAGTAGTCCTCTAGCGGGACCGTACAATGGGCAGTTCTTC. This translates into CASSPLAGPYNGQFF.

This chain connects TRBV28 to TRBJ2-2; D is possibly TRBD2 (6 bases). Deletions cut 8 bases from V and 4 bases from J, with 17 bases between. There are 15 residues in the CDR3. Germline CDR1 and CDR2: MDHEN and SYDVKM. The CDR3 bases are TGTGCCAGCGGGGGACTCCTACCCGTCACCGGGGAGCTGTTTTTT. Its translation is CASGGLLPVTGELFF. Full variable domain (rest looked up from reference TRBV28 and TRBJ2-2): DVKVTQSSRYLVKRTGEKVFLECVQDMDHENMFWYRQDPGLGLRLIYFSYDVKMKEKGDIPEGYSVSREKKERFSLILESASTNQTSMYLCASGGLLPVTGELFFGEGSRLTVL.

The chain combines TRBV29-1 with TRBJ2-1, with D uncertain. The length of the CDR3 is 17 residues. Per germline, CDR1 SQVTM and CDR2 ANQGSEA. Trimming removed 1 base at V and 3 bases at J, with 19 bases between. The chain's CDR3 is CSVEAPPWPPLYNEQFF. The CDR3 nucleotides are TGCAGCGTTGAAGCCCCCCCGTGGCCTCCCCTCTACAATGAGCAGTTCTTC.